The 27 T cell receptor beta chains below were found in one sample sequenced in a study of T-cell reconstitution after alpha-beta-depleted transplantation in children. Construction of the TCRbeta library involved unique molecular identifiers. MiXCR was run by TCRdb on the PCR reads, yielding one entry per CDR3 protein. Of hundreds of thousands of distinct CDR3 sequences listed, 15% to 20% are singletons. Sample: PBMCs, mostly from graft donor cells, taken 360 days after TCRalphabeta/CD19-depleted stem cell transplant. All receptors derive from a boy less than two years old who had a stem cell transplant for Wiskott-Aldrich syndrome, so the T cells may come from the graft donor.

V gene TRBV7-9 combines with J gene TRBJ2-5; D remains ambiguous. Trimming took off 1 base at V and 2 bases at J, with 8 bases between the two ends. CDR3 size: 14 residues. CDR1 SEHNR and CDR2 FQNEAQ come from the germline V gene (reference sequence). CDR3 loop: CASSLGVLQETQYF. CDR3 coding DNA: TGTGCCAGCAGCTTAGGGGTCTTACAAGAGACCCAGTACTTC.

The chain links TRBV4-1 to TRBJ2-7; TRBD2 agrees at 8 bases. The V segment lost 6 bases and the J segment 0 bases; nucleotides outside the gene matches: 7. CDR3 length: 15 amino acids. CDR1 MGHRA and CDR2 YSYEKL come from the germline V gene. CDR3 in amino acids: CASSPNSGVSYEQYF. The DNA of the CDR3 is TGCGCCAGCAGTCCTAATAGCGGGGTCTCCTACGAGCAGTACTTC.

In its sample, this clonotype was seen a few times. The CDR3 sequence is CASSPSRLGYEQYF. For the CDR3, the DNA is TGTGCCAGCAGCCCCTCGCGGCTAGGCTACGAGCAGTACTTC. This chain links TRBV7-2 with TRBJ2-7, with unresolved D. The length of the CDR3 is 14 residues. Germline values: CDR1 SGHTA, CDR2 FQGNSA. Trimming removed 5 bases from V and 3 bases from J, with 14 bases in between.

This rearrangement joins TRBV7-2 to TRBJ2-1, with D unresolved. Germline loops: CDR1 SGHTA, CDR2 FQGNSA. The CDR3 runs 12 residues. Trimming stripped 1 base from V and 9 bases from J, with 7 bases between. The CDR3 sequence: CASSLVLVEQFF. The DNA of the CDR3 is TGTGCCAGCAGCTTAGTTCTCGTTGAGCAGTTCTTC. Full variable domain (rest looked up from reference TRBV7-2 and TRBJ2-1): GAGVSQSPSNKVTEKGKDVELRCDPISGHTALYWYRQSLGQGLEFLIYFQGNSAPDKSGLPSDRFSAERTGGSVSTLTIQRTQQEDSAVYLCASSLVLVEQFFGPGTRLTVL.

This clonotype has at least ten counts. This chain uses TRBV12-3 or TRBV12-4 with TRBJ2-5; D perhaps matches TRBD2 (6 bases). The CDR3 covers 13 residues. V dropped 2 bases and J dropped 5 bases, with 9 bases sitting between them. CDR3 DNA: TGTGCCAGCAGTTTATGGGAGGCGGAGACCCAGTACTTC. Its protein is CASSLWEAETQYF.

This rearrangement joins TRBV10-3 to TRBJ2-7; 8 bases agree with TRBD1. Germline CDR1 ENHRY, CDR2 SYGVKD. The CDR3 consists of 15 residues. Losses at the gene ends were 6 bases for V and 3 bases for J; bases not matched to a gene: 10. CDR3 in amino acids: CAISRWPGGSYEQYF. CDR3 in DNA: TGTGCCATCAGCCGTTGGCCAGGGGGCAGCTACGAGCAGTACTTC.

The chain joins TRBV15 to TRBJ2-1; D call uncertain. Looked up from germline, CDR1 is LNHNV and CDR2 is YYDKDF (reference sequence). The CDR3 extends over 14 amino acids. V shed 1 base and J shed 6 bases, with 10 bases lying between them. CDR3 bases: TGTGCCACCAGCAGAGTGGACCGAGCCAATGAGCAGTTCTTC. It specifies CATSRVDRANEQFF.

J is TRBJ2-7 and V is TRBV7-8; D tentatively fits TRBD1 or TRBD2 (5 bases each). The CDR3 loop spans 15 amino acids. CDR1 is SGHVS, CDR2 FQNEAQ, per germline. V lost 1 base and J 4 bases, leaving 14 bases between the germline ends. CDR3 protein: CASSLVGTAYYEQYF. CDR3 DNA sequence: TGTGCCAGCAGCTTAGTCGGGACGGCTTATTACGAGCAGTACTTC. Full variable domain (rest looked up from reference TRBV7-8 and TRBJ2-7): GAGVSQSPRYKVAKRGQDVALRCDPISGHVSLFWYQQALGQGPEFLTYFQNEAQLDKSGLPSDRFFAERPEGSVSTLKIQRTQQEDSAVYLCASSLVGTAYYEQYFGPGTRLTVT.

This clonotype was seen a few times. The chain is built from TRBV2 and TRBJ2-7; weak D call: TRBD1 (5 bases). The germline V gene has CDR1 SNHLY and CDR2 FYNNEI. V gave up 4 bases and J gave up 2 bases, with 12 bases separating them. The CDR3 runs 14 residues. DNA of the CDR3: TGTGCCAGCAGTGCCCCGACAGAGACCTACGAGCAGTACTTC. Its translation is CASSAPTETYEQYF.

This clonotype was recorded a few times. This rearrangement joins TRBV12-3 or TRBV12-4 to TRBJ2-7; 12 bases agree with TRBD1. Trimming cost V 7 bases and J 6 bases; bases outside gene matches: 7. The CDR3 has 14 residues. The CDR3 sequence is CASNDRDRGREQYF. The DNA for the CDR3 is TGTGCCAGCAATGACCGGGACAGGGGGCGCGAGCAGTACTTC.

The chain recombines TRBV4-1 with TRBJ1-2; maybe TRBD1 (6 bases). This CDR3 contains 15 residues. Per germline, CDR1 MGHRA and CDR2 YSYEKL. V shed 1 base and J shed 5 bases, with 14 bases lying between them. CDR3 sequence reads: CASSQGQALRYGYTF. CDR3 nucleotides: TGCGCCAGCAGCCAAGGACAGGCCCTTAGGTATGGCTACACCTTC.

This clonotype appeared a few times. The CDR3 DNA follows: TGTGCCAGCAGCGTAGGACTAGTTAGCGACGAGCAGTACTTC. Protein product: CASSVGLVSDEQYF. This sequence joins TRBV9 and TRBJ2-7; weak D call: TRBD2 (6 bases). This CDR3 contains 14 residues. V dropped 0 bases and J dropped 5 bases, with 12 bases sitting between them. Germline CDR1 reads SGDLS; CDR2 reads YYNGEE.

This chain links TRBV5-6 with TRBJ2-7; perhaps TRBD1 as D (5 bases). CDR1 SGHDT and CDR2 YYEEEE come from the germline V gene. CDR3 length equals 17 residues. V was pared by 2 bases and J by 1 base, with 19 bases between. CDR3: CASSFIGVSDRSYEQYF. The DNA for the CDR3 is TGTGCCAGCAGCTTTATAGGGGTGAGCGACCGTTCCTACGAGCAGTACTTC.

The CDR3 DNA reads as TGCAGTGCTAGAGCGCATCAGCGGGGGCCGAACACCGGGGAGCTGTTTTTT. It is translated as CSARAHQRGPNTGELFF. The chain carries TRBV20-1 and TRBJ2-2; 8 nucleotides match TRBD2. This CDR3 is built from 17 residues. Trimming took 1 base from V and 0 from J; bases not matched to a gene: 7. Germline CDR1 reads DFQATT; CDR2 reads SNEGSKA (reference sequence).

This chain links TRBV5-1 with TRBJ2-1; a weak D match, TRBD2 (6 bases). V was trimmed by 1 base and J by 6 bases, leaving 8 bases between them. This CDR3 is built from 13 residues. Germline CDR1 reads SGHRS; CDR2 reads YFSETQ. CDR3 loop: CASSLWDSNEQFF. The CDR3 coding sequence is TGCGCCAGCAGCTTGTGGGACTCCAATGAGCAGTTCTTC.

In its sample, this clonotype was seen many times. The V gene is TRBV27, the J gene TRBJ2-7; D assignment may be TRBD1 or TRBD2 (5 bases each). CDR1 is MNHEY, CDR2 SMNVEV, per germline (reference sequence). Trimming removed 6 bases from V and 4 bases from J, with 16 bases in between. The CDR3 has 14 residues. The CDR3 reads CASSRWGEGYEQYF. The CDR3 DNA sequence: TGTGCCAGCAGCCGGTGGGGTGAGGGGTACGAGCAGTACTTC.

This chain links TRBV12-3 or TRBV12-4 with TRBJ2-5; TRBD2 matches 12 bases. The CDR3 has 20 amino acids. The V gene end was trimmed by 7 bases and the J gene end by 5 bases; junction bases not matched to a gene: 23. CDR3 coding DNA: TGTGCCAGCACTAGGGGGATTCGGACTAGCGGGATCCCGCCAGAGGAGACCCAGTACTTC. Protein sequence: CASTRGIRTSGIPPEETQYF.

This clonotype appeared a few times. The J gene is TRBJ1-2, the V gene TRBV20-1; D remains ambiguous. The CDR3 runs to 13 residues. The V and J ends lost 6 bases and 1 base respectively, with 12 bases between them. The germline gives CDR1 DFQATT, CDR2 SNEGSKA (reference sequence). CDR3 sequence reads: CSAIRWDNYGYTF. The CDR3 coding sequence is TGCAGTGCCATTAGGTGGGATAACTATGGCTACACCTTC.

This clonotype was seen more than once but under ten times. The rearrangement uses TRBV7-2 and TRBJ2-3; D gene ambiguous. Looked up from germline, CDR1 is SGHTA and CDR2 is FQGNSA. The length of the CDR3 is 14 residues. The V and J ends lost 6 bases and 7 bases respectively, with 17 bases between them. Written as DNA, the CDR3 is TGTGCCAGCAGTTCCGTTCAAGGCAGGTATACGCAGTATTTT. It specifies CASSSVQGRYTQYF. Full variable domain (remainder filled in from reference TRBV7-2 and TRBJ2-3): GAGVSQSPSNKVTEKGKDVELRCDPISGHTALYWYRQSLGQGLEFLIYFQGNSAPDKSGLPSDRFSAERTGGSVSTLTIQRTQQEDSAVYLCASSSVQGRYTQYFGPGTRLTVL.

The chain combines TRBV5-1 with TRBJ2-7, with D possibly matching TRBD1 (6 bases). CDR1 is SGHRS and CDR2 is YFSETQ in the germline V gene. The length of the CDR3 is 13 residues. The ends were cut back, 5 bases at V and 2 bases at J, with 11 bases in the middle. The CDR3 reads CASSSSGAYEQYF. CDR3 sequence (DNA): TGCGCCAGCAGTTCTTCAGGGGCCTACGAGCAGTACTTC.

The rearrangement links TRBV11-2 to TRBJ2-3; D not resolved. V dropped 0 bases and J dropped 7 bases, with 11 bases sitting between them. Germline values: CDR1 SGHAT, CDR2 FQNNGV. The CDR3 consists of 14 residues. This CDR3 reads CASSLEWARHTQYF. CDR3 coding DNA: TGTGCCAGCAGCTTAGAGTGGGCCAGGCATACGCAGTATTTT.

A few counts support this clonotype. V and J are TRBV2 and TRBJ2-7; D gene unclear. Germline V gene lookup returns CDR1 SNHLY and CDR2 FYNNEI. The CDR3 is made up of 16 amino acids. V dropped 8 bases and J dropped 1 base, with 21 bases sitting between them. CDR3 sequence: CASRLIGRFFSYEQYF. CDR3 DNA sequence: TGTGCCAGCCGTCTAATTGGACGATTCTTTTCCTACGAGCAGTACTTC.

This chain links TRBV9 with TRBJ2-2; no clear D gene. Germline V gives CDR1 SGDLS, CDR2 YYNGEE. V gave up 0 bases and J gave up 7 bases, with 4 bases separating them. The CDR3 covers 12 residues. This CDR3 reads CASSVDFGELFF. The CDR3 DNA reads TGTGCCAGCAGCGTAGACTTCGGGGAGCTGTTTTTT. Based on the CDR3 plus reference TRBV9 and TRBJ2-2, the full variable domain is DSGVTQTPKHLITATGQRVTLRCSPRSGDLSVYWYQQSLDQGLQFLIQYYNGEERAKGNILERFSAQQFPDLHSELNLSSLELGDSALYFCASSVDFGELFFGEGSRLTVL.

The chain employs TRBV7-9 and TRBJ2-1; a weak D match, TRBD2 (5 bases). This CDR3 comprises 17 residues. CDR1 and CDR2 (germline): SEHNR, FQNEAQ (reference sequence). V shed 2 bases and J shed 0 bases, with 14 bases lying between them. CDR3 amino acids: CASSLIGRGNSYNEQFF. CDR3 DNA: TGTGCCAGCAGCTTAATAGGTCGAGGGAACTCCTACAATGAGCAGTTCTTC.

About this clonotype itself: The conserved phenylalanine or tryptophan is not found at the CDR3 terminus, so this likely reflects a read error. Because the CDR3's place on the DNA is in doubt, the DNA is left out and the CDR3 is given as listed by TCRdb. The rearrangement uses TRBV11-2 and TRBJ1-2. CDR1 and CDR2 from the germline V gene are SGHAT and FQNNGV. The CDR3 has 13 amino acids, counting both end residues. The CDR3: CASSFPTDLLPSL.

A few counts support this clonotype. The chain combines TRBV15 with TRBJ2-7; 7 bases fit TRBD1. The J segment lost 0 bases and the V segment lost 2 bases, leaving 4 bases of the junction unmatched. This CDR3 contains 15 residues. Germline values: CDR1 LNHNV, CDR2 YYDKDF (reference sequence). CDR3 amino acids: CATSRQTGSSYEQYF. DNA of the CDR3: TGTGCCACCAGCAGACAGACAGGGAGCTCCTACGAGCAGTACTTC.

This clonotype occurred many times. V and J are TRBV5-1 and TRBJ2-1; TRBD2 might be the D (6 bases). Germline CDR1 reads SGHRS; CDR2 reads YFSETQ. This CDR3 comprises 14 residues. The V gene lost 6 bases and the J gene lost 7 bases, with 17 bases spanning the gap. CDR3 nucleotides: TGCGCCAGCACCCCGGTGGACGGGGGAAATGAGCAGTTCTTC. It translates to CASTPVDGGNEQFF.